This TCR beta chain was sequenced during a study of beta chain features in type 1 diabetes. Overall study: Age, gender and cell yields were similar between patients and healthy donors.

Germline V gene lookup returns CDR1 SGHTA and CDR2 FQGNSA. The CDR3 sequence is 15 residues long. J was trimmed by 0 bases and V by 5 bases; bases with no gene match: 4. Sorted populations all exceeded 95% purity. Reverse transcribing all isolated RNA meant expressed TCRB transcripts were sequenced. The table came from immunoSEQ multiplex PCR; TCRdb's copy has only in-frame clones and leaves some out. Here the sample spans around 250,000 clones, around an eighth being singletons. The sequence derives from a woman in her thirties or forties in good health. Source material: naive CD4+ T cells from blood. The chain is built from TRBV7-2 and TRBJ2-3; 8 nucleotides match TRBD1. CDR3 sequence (DNA): TGTGCCAGCAGCCCCGGGACAGGTAGCACAGATACGCAGTATTTT. Protein product: CASSPGTGSTDTQYF.